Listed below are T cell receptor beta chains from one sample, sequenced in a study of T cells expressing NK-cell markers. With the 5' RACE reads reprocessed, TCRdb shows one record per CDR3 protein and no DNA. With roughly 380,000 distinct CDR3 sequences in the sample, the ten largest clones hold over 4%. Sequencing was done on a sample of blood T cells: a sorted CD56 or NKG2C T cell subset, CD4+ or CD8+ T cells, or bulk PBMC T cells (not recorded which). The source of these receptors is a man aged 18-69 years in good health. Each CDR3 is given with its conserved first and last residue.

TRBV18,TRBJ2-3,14,CASSPMTPTDTQYF
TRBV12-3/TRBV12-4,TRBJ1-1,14,CASSLASGGVGAFF
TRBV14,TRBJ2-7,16,CASSQVAGLPFREQYF
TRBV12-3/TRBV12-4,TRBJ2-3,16,CASSLVKGLYTDTQYF
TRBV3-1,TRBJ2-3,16,CASSRGQGYSTDTQYF
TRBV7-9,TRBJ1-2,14,CASTHRGPNYGYTF
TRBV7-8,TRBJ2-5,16,CASSRGGAGKEETQYF
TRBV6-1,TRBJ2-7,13,CASRAGTVDSKYF
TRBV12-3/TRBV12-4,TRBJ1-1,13,CASSQGFFTEAFF
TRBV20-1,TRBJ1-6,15,CSARVQGVSNSPLHF
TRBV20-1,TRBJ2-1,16,CSARDFGRGGIDEQFF
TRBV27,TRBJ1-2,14,CASSLFRGGYGYTF
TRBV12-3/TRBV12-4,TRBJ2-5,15,CASSLTPLLKGTQYF
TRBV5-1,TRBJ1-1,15,CASSGTGYLNTEAFF
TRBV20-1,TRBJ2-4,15,CSAQSGTVAKNIQYF
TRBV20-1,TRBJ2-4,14,CSARTGGGGYIQYF
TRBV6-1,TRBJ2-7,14,CASKAGWPPYEQYF
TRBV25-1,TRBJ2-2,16,CASSESEVHWVGELFF
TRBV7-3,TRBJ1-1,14,CASSPRAEDTEAFF
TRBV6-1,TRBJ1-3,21,CASSELPGQREQNESGNTIYF
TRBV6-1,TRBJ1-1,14,CASSPGTENTEAFF
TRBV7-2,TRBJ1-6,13,CASSPRGGSPLHF
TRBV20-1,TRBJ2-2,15,CSARVEQTNTGELFF
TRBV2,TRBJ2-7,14,CASRGPTATYEQYF
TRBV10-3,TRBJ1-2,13,CAISESQIYGYTF
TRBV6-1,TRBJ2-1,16,CASSTTRASSYNEQFF
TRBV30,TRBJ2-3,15,CAWSQEGQGVFGQYF
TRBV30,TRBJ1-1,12,CAWSVWAGEAFF
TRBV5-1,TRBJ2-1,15,CASSVGQGARNEQFF
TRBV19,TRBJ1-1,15,CASSIRGAMNTEAFF
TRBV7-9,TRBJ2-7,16,CASSLGGTSGTYEQYF
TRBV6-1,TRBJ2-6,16,CASRKTSGSGANVLTF
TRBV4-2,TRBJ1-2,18,CASSPRPPGTGGAYGYTF
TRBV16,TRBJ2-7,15,CASSQSGQGLHEQYF
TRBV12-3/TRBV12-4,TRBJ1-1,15,CASSFTVLGRGEAFF
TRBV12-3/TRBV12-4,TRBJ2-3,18,CASSLGSWGRGLTDTQYF
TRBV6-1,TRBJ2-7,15,CASIKNREGPYEQYF
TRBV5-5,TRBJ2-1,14,CASSRDSGFNEQFF
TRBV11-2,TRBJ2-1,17,CASSSLRTGVSYNEQFF
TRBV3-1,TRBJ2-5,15,CASSQMRRGPETQYF
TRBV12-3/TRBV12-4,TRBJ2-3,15,CASSSRQGKTDTQYF
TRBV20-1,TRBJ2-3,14,CSARGTGGQDTQYF
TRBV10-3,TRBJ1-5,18,CAISGGSRGGTGNQPQHF
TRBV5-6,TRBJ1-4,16,CASSPLAGKRGEKLFF
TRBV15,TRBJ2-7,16,CATSREWSTGAYEQYF
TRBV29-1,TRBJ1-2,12,CSVEAQGGGYTF
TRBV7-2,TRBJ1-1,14,CASSARAFGAEAFF
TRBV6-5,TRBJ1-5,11,CAWDSREPQHF
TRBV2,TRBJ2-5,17,CASSGGIGALAGETQYF
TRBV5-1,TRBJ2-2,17,CASSDYRGQIGTGELFF
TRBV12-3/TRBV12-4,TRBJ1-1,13,CASGAGANTEAFF